Each of the 27 T cell receptor beta chains below was sequenced from the same sample in a study of T cells in Graves' hyperthyroidism and ophthalmopathy. Amplification of TCR beta CDR3 regions used RNA as the template. A first-round RT-PCR of the TCR CDR3 used the HTBI primer set. MiXCR, run by TCRdb on the multiplex PCR reads, gives a single entry per CDR3 protein. The table records around 610,000 distinct CDR3 sequences, over 12% of them present only once. Sequencing was done on a sample of blood. These receptors were obtained from a middle-aged woman with Graves' ophthalmopathy.

The J gene is TRBJ1-2, the V gene TRBV20-1; TRBD1 matches at 8 bases. CDR1 and CDR2 (germline): DFQATT, SNEGSKA (reference sequence). CDR3 length: 12 amino acids. V lost 4 bases and J lost 4; bases outside the gene matches: 2. The CDR3 loop is CSATDRAYGYTF. The DNA of the CDR3 is TGCAGTGCTACGGACAGGGCCTATGGCTACACCTTC.

This clonotype has a count of ten or more. The chain joins TRBV5-5 to TRBJ1-2; D is uncertain. Germline V CDR1 and CDR2: SGHKS, YYEKEE (reference sequence). V was cut by 1 base and J by 5 bases, with 15 bases left in between. The CDR3 has 15 amino acids. CDR3 bases: TGTGCCAGCAGCTTGTCCGCCTCGATTCTTTATGGCTACACCTTC. It specifies CASSLSASILYGYTF.

This clonotype was detected ten times or more. The chain joins TRBV6-2 or TRBV6-3 to TRBJ1-5; D gene ambiguous. The CDR3 covers 14 residues. The germline gives CDR1 MNHEY, CDR2 SVGEGT. The ends were cut back, 3 bases at V and 2 bases at J, with 8 bases in the middle. Here the CDR3 DNA reads TGTGCCAGCAGTTATCGCGTGGGCAATCAGCCCCAGCATTTT. Translation: CASSYRVGNQPQHF.

This clonotype was seen ten or more times. This chain connects TRBV19 to TRBJ2-7, with D perhaps matching TRBD1 or TRBD2 (5 bases each). CDR3 size: 14 residues. Germline CDR1 reads LNHDA; CDR2 reads SQIVND (reference sequence). Between the trimmed V and J ends, which lost 5 bases and 0 bases, there was a span of 11 bases. The CDR3 region is CASSLRDVSYEQYF. The CDR3 region has the DNA TGTGCCAGTAGTCTCAGGGACGTCTCCTACGAGCAGTACTTC.

This clonotype was observed a few times. This chain connects TRBV10-3 to TRBJ2-2, with D possibly matching TRBD1 (6 bases). The CDR3 spans 15 residues. V dropped 6 bases and J dropped 0 bases, with 11 bases sitting between them. Germline assignment: CDR1 ENHRY and CDR2 SYGVKD. CDR3: CAIRPGTTNTGELFF. CDR3 in DNA: TGTGCCATCAGACCCGGGACAACGAACACCGGGGAGCTGTTTTTT.

This clonotype was counted many times. The CDR3 sequence: CAWSWGQSPYEQYF. CDR3 nucleotides: TGTGCCTGGAGTTGGGGACAGAGCCCCTACGAGCAGTACTTC. This chain uses TRBV30 with TRBJ2-7; TRBD1 aligns across 7 bases. The CDR3 is 14 amino acids. The V gene end was trimmed by 2 bases and the J gene end by 2 bases; junction bases not matched to a gene: 6. In germline, CDR1 is GTSNPN, CDR2 SVGIG (reference sequence).

This clonotype came up many times. The chain carries TRBV19 and TRBJ2-7; possibly TRBD1 or TRBD2 for D (5 bases each). The V end was cut by 6 bases, the J end by 1 base, with 16 bases between. CDR3 length equals 15 residues. CDR1 and CDR2 (germline): LNHDA, SQIVND (reference sequence). The CDR3 loop is CASRYRDRSSYEQYF. The CDR3 bases are TGTGCCAGTAGGTACCGGGACCGAAGTTCCTACGAGCAGTACTTC.

CDR3 coding DNA: TGTGCCAGCAGTTACGGACTAGCAAGTTGGTCGGGGGAGACCCAGTACTTC. Amino acids: CASSYGLASWSGETQYF. V and J are TRBV6-9 and TRBJ2-5, with 8 bases matching TRBD2. This CDR3 has 17 amino acids. Germline V CDR1 and CDR2: MNHGY, SVAAGI. The V and J ends lost 3 bases and 5 bases, in that order; junction bases with no gene match: 14.

In its sample, this clonotype was seen many times. V is TRBV2 and J is TRBJ2-2; 7 nucleotides align to TRBD1. With 6 bases clipped from V and 6 bases from J, the junction kept 10 bases outside the gene matches. The length of the CDR3 is 15 residues. The germline gives CDR1 SNHLY, CDR2 FYNNEI. CDR3 sequence reads: CASRGLTGPPGELFF. CDR3 bases: TGTGCCAGCAGGGGGCTGACAGGGCCTCCCGGGGAGCTGTTTTTT.

This clonotype was seen repeatedly, ten times or more. This chain joins TRBV28 and TRBJ1-1, with TRBD1 identical over 7 bases. Trimming at V came to 6 bases and at J to 8 bases, leaving 9 bases not matched to a gene. The germline V gene has CDR1 MDHEN and CDR2 SYDVKM. CDR3 size: 13 residues. The CDR3 is CASSQKGDREAFF. The CDR3 DNA follows: TGTGCCAGCAGCCAAAAAGGGGACAGAGAAGCTTTCTTT.

This clonotype was seen only a few times. J is TRBJ1-1 and V is TRBV4-3; no clear D gene. From germline, CDR1 is LGHNA and CDR2 YSLEER. The CDR3 sequence is 15 residues long. The V end was cut by 1 base, the J end by 1 base, with 10 bases between. CDR3 DNA sequence: TGCGCCAGCAGCCAAGCCCTTTCTGGGAACACTGAAGCTTTCTTT. Translated, it gives CASSQALSGNTEAFF.

The V gene is TRBV6-5, the J gene TRBJ2-1; D is undetermined. Germline assignment: CDR1 MNHEY and CDR2 SVGAGI. CDR3 size: 14 residues. Trimming took 0 bases from V and 1 from J, leaving 4 bases between them. DNA of the CDR3: TGTGCCAGCAGTTACTCCCAGTCCTACAATGAGCAGTTCTTC. Its protein product is CASSYSQSYNEQFF.

This clonotype was seen repeatedly, ten times or more. V and J are TRBV30 and TRBJ2-2; D perhaps matches TRBD1 (5 bases). The CDR3 loop spans 15 amino acids. Trimming took off 4 bases at V and 7 bases at J, with 19 bases between the two ends. Per the germline V gene, CDR1 is GTSNPN and CDR2 is SVGIG (reference sequence). In DNA, the CDR3 is TGTGCCTGGAACTCCTTAGACAGAATCCTCGGGGAGCTGTTTTTT. This codes for CAWNSLDRILGELFF.

This clonotype was seen many times. The chain joins TRBV30 to TRBJ1-1, with TRBD1 matching over 8 bases. The germline V gene encodes CDR1 GTSNPN and CDR2 SVGIG (reference sequence). J lost 4 bases, V lost 0 bases, and 4 bases had no gene match. There are 14 residues in the CDR3. This CDR3 reads CAWSVDRAFTEAFF. CDR3 DNA sequence: TGTGCCTGGAGTGTGGACAGGGCATTCACTGAAGCTTTCTTT. Supplemented by reference TRBV30 and TRBJ1-1, the full variable domain reads SQTIHQWPATLVQPVGSPLSLECTVEGTSNPNLYWYRQAAGRGLQLLFYSVGIGQISSEVPQNLSASRPQDRQFILSSKKLLLSDSGFYLCAWSVDRAFTEAFFGQGTRLTVV.

V and J are TRBV18 and TRBJ1-1; D gene uncertain. The V end was cut by 3 bases, the J end by 7 bases, with 18 bases between. From germline, CDR1 is KGHSH and CDR2 LQKENI. The CDR3 totals 15 residues. The CDR3 DNA reads as TGTGCCAGCTCACCCCCGGGTCACGGTTCGGGTGAAGCTTTCTTT. Its protein is CASSPPGHGSGEAFF.

This clonotype was seen at least ten times. This chain joins TRBV30 and TRBJ1-2; D is uncertain. This CDR3 spans 10 amino acids. Germline assignment: CDR1 GTSNPN and CDR2 SVGIG (reference sequence). V was clipped by 3 bases and J by 8 bases, with 7 bases between them. CDR3 DNA sequence: TGTGCCTGGAGCGGGATCGGCTACACCTTC. The encoded protein is CAWSGIGYTF.

This clonotype was seen a single time. V gene TRBV30 combines with J gene TRBJ2-2; 8 bases map to TRBD1. Germline loops: CDR1 GTSNPN, CDR2 SVGIG (reference sequence). Trimming took 2 bases from V and 6 from J; bases not matched to a gene: 14. The CDR3 totals 17 residues. In DNA form, the CDR3 reads TGTGCCTGGAGTCTAGCAGGGGGCCGGAGTGTCGCCGGGGAGCTGTTTTTT. This codes for CAWSLAGGRSVAGELFF. The entire variable domain, with the rest obtained from reference TRBV30 and TRBJ2-2, is as follows: SQTIHQWPATLVQPVGSPLSLECTVEGTSNPNLYWYRQAAGRGLQLLFYSVGIGQISSEVPQNLSASRPQDRQFILSSKKLLLSDSGFYLCAWSLAGGRSVAGELFFGEGSRLTVL.

This clonotype was seen more than once but under ten times. The gene calls are TRBV6-2 or TRBV6-3 and TRBJ1-1, with a weak D call TRBD1 (5 bases). Germline-derived CDR1 and CDR2 are MNHEY and SVGEGT. The ends were cut back, 2 bases at V and 2 bases at J, with 15 bases in the middle. CDR3 length equals 16 residues. The CDR3 nucleotides read TGTGCCAGCAGTTACCATTCCGGGACGTATAACACTGAAGCTTTCTTT. Amino acid sequence: CASSYHSGTYNTEAFF.

This clonotype turned up a few times. V and J are TRBV12-3 or TRBV12-4 and TRBJ2-3, with D possibly being TRBD1 (5 bases). Trimming removed 2 bases at V and 3 bases at J, with 9 bases between. CDR3 length: 14 amino acids. The CDR3 region is CASSLIQGTDTQYF. Here the CDR3 DNA reads TGTGCCAGCAGTTTAATTCAGGGAACAGATACGCAGTATTTT.

The V and J genes are TRBV7-2 and TRBJ2-7; D might be TRBD1 (5 bases). CDR3 size: 14 residues. V lost 2 bases and J lost 5, with 13 bases in between. Germline-derived CDR1 and CDR2 are SGHTA and FQGNSA. CDR3 bases: TGTGCCAGCAGCTTATTCCAGGGTCAGAACGAGCAGTACTTC. Translated, it gives CASSLFQGQNEQYF.

This clonotype occurred many times. The chain joins TRBV12-3 or TRBV12-4 to TRBJ1-5, with no clear D. Trimming pared 5 bases from V and 2 bases from J, leaving 10 bases between. CDR3 size: 14 residues. Here the CDR3 reads CASSPNQGNQPQHF. The CDR3 coding sequence is TGTGCCAGCAGTCCGAACCAGGGCAATCAGCCCCAGCATTTT.

In its sample, this clonotype was seen many times. One base away lies a much larger clone, so this may be a sequencing read error. The V gene is TRBV27, the J gene TRBJ2-2, with a tentative D call TRBD1 (5 bases). This CDR3 has 14 residues. The V gene lost 5 bases and the J gene lost 2 bases, with 9 bases spanning the gap. CDR1 and CDR2 (germline): MNHEY, SMNVEV (reference sequence). CDR3 region: CASSQTENTGELFF. The CDR3 DNA is TGTGCCAGCAGTCAGACAGAAAACACCGGGGAGCTGTTTTTT.

For this clonotype: One junction end does not reproduce the germline sequence, and a read error may be involved. V is TRBV28 and J is TRBJ1-6; TRBD1 aligns across 9 bases. Germline V gives CDR1 MDHEN, CDR2 SYDVKM. This CDR3 has 13 residues. The CDR3 DNA sequence: TGTGCCAGCAGGCGGGACAGGGTTTCAGCCCTCCACTTT. Encoded protein: CASRRDRVSALHF. Full variable domain (rest looked up from reference TRBV28 and TRBJ1-6): DVKVTQSSRYLVKRTGEKVFLECVQDMDHENMFWYRQDPGLGLRLIYFSYDVKMKEKGDIPEGYSVSREKKERFSLILESASTNQTSMYLCASRRDRVSALHFGNGTRLTVT.

The CDR3 spells CASSLGVAGETQYF. The CDR3 DNA sequence: TGTGCCAGCAGCTTAGGGGTGGCAGGAGAGACCCAGTACTTC. The chain uses TRBV7-9 and TRBJ2-5; D is ambiguous. Germline V gene lookup returns CDR1 SEHNR and CDR2 FQNEAQ (reference sequence). V lost 1 base to trimming and J lost 4 bases, with 10 bases between them. The CDR3 consists of 14 residues. Complete variable domain (other parts from reference TRBV7-9 and TRBJ2-5): DTGVSQNPRHKITKRGQNVTFRCDPISEHNRLYWYRQTLGQGPEFLTYFQNEAQLEKSRLLSDRFSAERPKGSFSTLEIQRTEQGDSAMYLCASSLGVAGETQYFGPGTRLLVL.

This clonotype appeared many times. The chain links TRBV12-3 or TRBV12-4 to TRBJ1-1, with D hard to call. Trimming left V 4 bases short and J 10 bases short, with 13 bases between. This CDR3 contains 12 residues. The CDR3 sequence: CASSSSLVRAFF. The CDR3, as DNA: TGTGCCAGCAGTTCGAGCCTGGTTAGAGCTTTCTTT.

The chain uses TRBV28 and TRBJ1-1; 7 bases match TRBD1. The CDR3 contains 14 residues. V shed 6 bases, J shed 6 bases, and the junction held 10 bases outside the gene matches. The germline V gene encodes CDR1 MDHEN and CDR2 SYDVKM. The chain's CDR3 is CASSRLQGVPEAFF. In DNA form, the CDR3 reads TGTGCCAGCAGCCGACTGCAGGGGGTCCCTGAAGCTTTCTTT.

This clonotype was counted a few times. The chain links TRBV7-2 to TRBJ2-5; 7 nucleotides align to TRBD2. J was trimmed by 5 bases and V by 1 base; bases with no gene match: 10. CDR3 length equals 16 residues. Per the germline V gene, CDR1 is SGHTA and CDR2 is FQGNSA. This chain's CDR3 is CASSLEGGRGWETQYF. In nucleotides, the CDR3 is TGTGCCAGCAGCTTAGAAGGCGGGAGAGGCTGGGAGACCCAGTACTTC.